The source of this TCR beta chain is a study of response to subunit inactivated influenza vaccine. Points from the study as a whole: Each seasonal flu vaccination may recruit only limited new T cells, authors suggested.

This clonotype was recorded many times. Its target is unknown. In germline, CDR1 is SGDLS, CDR2 YYNGEE. The V end lost 6 bases, the J end lost 5 bases, and 8 bases lay between the germline ends. The CDR3 sequence is 12 residues long. One entry per CDR3 protein results from TCRdb running MiXCR on the RT-PCR reads. The sample shows roughly 500,000 distinct CDR3 sequences, 16% of them seen only once. This material consisted of CD4+ T cells sorted from PBMCs, taken roughly 24 months after vaccination. This rearrangement joins TRBV9 to TRBJ2-2; no clear D gene. The sequence came from a man aged 50-75 years who received an inactivated influenza vaccine. The CDR3 coding sequence is TGTGCCAGCAACTATTTAACCGGGGAGCTGTTTTTT. It yields the protein CASNYLTGELFF.